This T cell receptor beta chain was observed in a study of T cells in Graves' hyperthyroidism and ophthalmopathy. The CDR3 has 8 amino acids. Germline V gene data show CDR1 as DFQATT and CDR2 as SNEGSKA (reference sequence). The V end lost 6 bases, the J end lost 9 bases, and 5 bases lay between the germline ends. When ophthalmopathy did not progress within 18 months, Graves' hyperthyroidism was considered stable. Thyroid ultrasound and orbital computed tomography, with clinical symptoms and serum thyroxine and TRAb, informed diagnoses. Fresh peripheral blood, roughly 10 ml of it, supplied the PBMCs. The investigators amplified TCR beta CDR3 regions from RNA transcripts. The HTBI set primed first-round TCR CDR3 RT-PCR. In TCRdb, the multiplex PCR reads were re-called with MiXCR into one record per CDR3 protein. The data contain around 350,000 distinct CDR3 sequences, over 15% of them singletons. This clonotype was counted ten times or more.

This chain uses TRBV20-1 with TRBJ1-1; D is undetermined. The clonotype was recovered from a woman younger than 35 with Graves' hyperthyroidism. Sequencing was carried out using blood. CDR3 DNA: TGCAGTGCGGTAAAAGCTTTCTTT. Protein: CSAVKAFF.